This T cell receptor beta chain was captured in a study of cytomegalovirus exposure and HLA in healthy donors. Concerning this clone: Its matching antigen is unknown.

V lost 0 bases, J lost 4 bases, and 10 bases lay in between. The length of the CDR3 is 14 residues. In germline, CDR1 is SGHRS, CDR2 YFSETQ. It was with 60 Vbeta and 13 Jbeta primers that the PCR ran. The method was immunoSEQ multiplex PCR; TCRdb's version includes in-frame clones alone and lacks a portion of them. The sample records some 130,000 clones, about 78% being singletons. Study-level findings and limits: When a later analysis was performed, an Asian-associated ancestry cluster reportedly had fewer N-insertions than the approximately 700-donor mean. In a later analysis, the majority of CMV-associated beta chains seemingly showed HLA restriction. Previous analysis showed most TCR beta V segments were productive about 90% or about 30% of the time. Accurate prediction of HLA-A and HLA-B alleles (for most subjects) was reportedly achieved from TCR beta sequences.

The rearrangement links TRBV5-1 to TRBJ1-2; D is possibly TRBD1 (6 bases). This TCR derives from a man aged 50-60 years in good health and CMV-seropositive. The specimen sequenced was PBMCs. CDR3 nucleotides: TGCGCCAGCAGCTTGGCGGACAGATCCTATGGCTACACCTTC. It codes for CASSLADRSYGYTF.